This T cell receptor (beta chain) was sequenced during a study of blood T cells in healthy people across ages. Germline values: CDR1 MDHEN, CDR2 SYDVKM. The CDR3 contains 16 residues. Trimming left V 4 bases short and J 7 bases short, with 23 bases between. PCR was performed a second time for 7 to 11 cycles using a sample-barcoded 5' primer and a J-beta primer mix. One entry per CDR3 protein results from TCRdb running MiXCR on the 5' RACE reads. The sample carries some 1.6 million distinct CDR3 sequences, around 36% recorded once. Worth noting for this clonotype: Its antigen is undetermined.

Study-wide results and limits: A conclusive naive versus antigen-experienced comparison was prevented by the unsorted PBMCs.

The receptor was derived from a woman aged 30 to 39 in good health. The sequenced sample was blood. V and J are TRBV28 and TRBJ2-7; D is uncertain. CDR3 bases: TGTGCCAGCAGTTCAGGCCACCAGGCAGCCCTTCGGGAGCAGTACTTC. It is translated as CASSSGHQAALREQYF.